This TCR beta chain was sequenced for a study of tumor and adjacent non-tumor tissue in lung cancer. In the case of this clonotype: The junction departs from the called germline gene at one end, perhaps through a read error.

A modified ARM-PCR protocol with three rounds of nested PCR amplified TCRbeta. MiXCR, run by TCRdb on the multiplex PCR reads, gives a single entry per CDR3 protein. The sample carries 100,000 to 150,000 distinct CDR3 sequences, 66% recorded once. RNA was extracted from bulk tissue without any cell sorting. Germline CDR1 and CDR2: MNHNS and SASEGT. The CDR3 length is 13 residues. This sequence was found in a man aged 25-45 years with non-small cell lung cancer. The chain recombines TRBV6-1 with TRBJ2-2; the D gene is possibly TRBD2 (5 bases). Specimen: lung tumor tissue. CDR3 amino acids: CTSSTEPSGELLF. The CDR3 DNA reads TGTACCAGCAGTACCGAACCTTCCGGGGAGCTGCTTTTT.